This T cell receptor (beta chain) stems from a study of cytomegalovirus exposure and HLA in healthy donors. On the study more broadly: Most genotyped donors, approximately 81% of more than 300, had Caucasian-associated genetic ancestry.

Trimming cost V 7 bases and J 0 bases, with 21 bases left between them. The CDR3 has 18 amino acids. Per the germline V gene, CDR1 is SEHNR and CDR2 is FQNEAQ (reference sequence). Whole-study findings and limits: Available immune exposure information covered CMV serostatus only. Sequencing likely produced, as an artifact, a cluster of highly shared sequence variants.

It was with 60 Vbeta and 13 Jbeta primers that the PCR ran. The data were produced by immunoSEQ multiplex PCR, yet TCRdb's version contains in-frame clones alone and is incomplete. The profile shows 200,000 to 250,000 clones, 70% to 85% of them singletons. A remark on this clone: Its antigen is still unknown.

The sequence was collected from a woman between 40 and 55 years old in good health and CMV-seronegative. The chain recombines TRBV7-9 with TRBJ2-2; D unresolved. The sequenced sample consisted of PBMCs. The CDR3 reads CASTKRTGYGSNTGELFF. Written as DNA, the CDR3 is TGTGCCAGCACCAAAAGAACGGGTTACGGCTCGAACACCGGGGAGCTGTTTTTT.